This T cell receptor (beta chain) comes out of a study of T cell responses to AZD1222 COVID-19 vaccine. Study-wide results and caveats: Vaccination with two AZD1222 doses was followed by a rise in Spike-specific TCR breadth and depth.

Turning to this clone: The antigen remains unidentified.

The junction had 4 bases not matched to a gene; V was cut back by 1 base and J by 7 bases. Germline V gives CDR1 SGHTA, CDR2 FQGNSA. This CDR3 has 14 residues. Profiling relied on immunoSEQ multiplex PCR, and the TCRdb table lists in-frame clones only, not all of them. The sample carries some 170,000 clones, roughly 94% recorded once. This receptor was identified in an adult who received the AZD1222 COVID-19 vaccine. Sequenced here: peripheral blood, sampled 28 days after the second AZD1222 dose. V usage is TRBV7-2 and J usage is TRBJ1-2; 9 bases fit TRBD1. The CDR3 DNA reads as TGTGCCAGCAGCTTAGAAGGGACAGGGTTTGGCTACACCTTC. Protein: CASSLEGTGFGYTF.